The 23 T cell receptor beta chains below come from one sample, sequenced in a study of tumor-infiltrating lymphocytes in oesophageal squamous cell carcinoma. In TCRdb, the PCR reads were re-called with MiXCR into one record per CDR3 protein. The sample has 15,000 or so distinct CDR3 sequences, more than 50% seen once. The material sequenced was esophageal tumor tissue. Source of these receptors: a female donor with esophageal squamous cell carcinoma.

This clonotype was seen repeatedly, ten times or more. This chain joins TRBV5-1 and TRBJ2-5; weak D call: TRBD1 (5 bases). Per the germline V gene, CDR1 is SGHRS and CDR2 is YFSETQ. The CDR3 spans 13 residues. V dropped 0 bases and J dropped 2 bases, with 5 bases sitting between them. DNA of the CDR3: TGCGCCAGCAGCTTGGAGGGGCAAGAGACCCAGTACTTC. It specifies CASSLEGQETQYF.

The V gene is TRBV28, the J gene TRBJ2-7, with 7 bases that match TRBD2. The DNA end is a closer match to TRBJ2-1, so the J assignment may be wrong. The CDR3 sequence is 14 residues long. Per the germline V gene, CDR1 is MDHEN and CDR2 is SYDVKM. The CDR3 DNA reads TGTGCCAGCAGAACCGGGGGGTTCTACAATGAGCAGTTCTTC. Its translation is CASRTGGFYNEQFF.

Ten or more counts support this clonotype. Sequence at one end of the junction differs from germline and may be a read error. V gene TRBV7-7 combines with J gene TRBJ2-3; D uncertain. CDR1 SSHAT and CDR2 FNYEAQ come from the germline V gene (reference sequence). The CDR3 spans 13 residues. CDR3 sequence (DNA): TGTGCTAGCAGCTTTACTAACACAGATACGCAGTATTTT. Protein sequence: CASSFTNTDTQYF. Supplemented by reference TRBV7-7 and TRBJ2-3, the full variable domain reads GAGVSQSPRYKVTKRGQDVTLRCDPISSHATLYWYQQALGQGPEFLTYFNYEAQPDKSGLPSDRFSAERPEGSISTLTIQRTEQRDSAMYRCASSFTNTDTQYFGPGTRLTVL.

This clonotype was seen at least ten times. A much larger clone differs by one base, so this may be a read error. The J gene is TRBJ2-7, the V gene TRBV6-1; 9 positions agree with TRBD1. The CDR3 contains 14 residues. Germline loops: CDR1 MNHNS, CDR2 SASEGT. The V and J ends lost 7 bases and 7 bases, in that order; junction bases with no gene match: 11. In DNA form, the CDR3 reads TGTGCCAGCACCCCAGGACAGGGGTTAAATGAGCAGTACTTC. Its translation: CASTPGQGLNEQYF.

This sequence joins TRBV7-3 and TRBJ2-3, with D hard to call. This CDR3 has 15 amino acids. Per the germline V gene, CDR1 is SGHTA and CDR2 is FQGTGA. Trimming left V 1 base short and J 2 bases short, with 10 bases between. The CDR3 region has the DNA TGTGCCAGCAGCTTAATTGGTGGGAACACAGATACGCAGTATTTT. It is translated as CASSLIGGNTDTQYF.

CDR3 DNA sequence: TGTGCCAGCAGTTACTCAGCACGGGACTCCACAGATACGCAGTATTTT. Encoded protein: CASSYSARDSTDTQYF. This rearrangement joins TRBV6-2 or TRBV6-3 to TRBJ2-3, with D tentatively TRBD2 (6 bases). Trimming cost V 0 bases and J 2 bases, with 12 bases left between them. CDR1 MNHEY and CDR2 SVGEGT come from the germline V gene. The CDR3 sequence is 16 residues long.

The gene calls are TRBV6-8 and TRBJ2-4; 8 positions agree with TRBD1. The J call may be in error: the DNA end matches TRBJ2-7 better. The CDR3 sequence is 15 residues long. Per germline, CDR1 MNHGY and CDR2 SAAAGT. The CDR3 loop reads CASSPTGAPSYEQYF. CDR3 nucleotide sequence: TGTGCCAGCAGCCCGACAGGGGCCCCCTCCTACGAGCAGTACTTC.

The rearrangement joins TRBV6-2 or TRBV6-3 to TRBJ1-4, with D perhaps TRBD1 (6 bases). The V end lost 6 bases, the J end lost 8 bases, and 16 bases lay between the germline ends. The germline V gene has CDR1 MNHEY and CDR2 SVGEGT. The CDR3 spans 14 residues. The CDR3 DNA sequence: TGTGCCAGCAGCCAACAGGGCTGGGGGGAAAAACTGTTTTTT. This sequence encodes CASSQQGWGEKLFF.

This rearrangement joins TRBV7-2 to TRBJ2-3; the match to TRBD2 covers 9 bases. The tail of the sequence fits TRBJ2-5 better, so the J call may be wrong. Germline-derived CDR1 and CDR2 are SGHTA and FQGNSA. The CDR3 covers 16 residues. This CDR3 is CASSLGVVRGGETQYF. The CDR3 DNA reads TGTGCCAGCAGCTTAGGGGTGGTGCGGGGGGGGGAGACCCAGTACTTC.

This clonotype has just a few counts. At one boundary the junction diverges from the germline segment, which might be a read error. The chain combines TRBV20-1 with TRBJ1-1, with a weak D call TRBD1 (6 bases). The CDR3 covers 13 residues. Germline V gene data show CDR1 as DFQATT and CDR2 as SNEGSKA (reference sequence). CDR3 in amino acids: CRAMLGGNTEAFF. CDR3 in DNA: TGCAGGGCTATGCTAGGGGGGAACACTGAAGCTTTCTTT.

This clonotype was seen ten or more times. The CDR3 end shows no conserved phenylalanine or tryptophan, and so a read error is likely. The DNA is omitted, as the CDR3 cannot be located on it reliably, and the CDR3 follows TCRdb's listing. The V call is TRBV28, the J call TRBJ2-7; TRBD2 is the table's D call, not checked against the DNA. Per the germline V gene, CDR1 is MDHEN and CDR2 is SYDVKM. The CDR3 is 18 amino acids long, termini counted. The CDR3 sequence: CASSLGGGNLNYGYTFGS.

Note on this clonotype: Sequence at one end of the junction differs from germline and may be a read error. This chain connects TRBV11-1 to TRBJ2-7, with TRBD2 as a possible D gene (5 bases). Looked up from germline, CDR1 is SGHAT and CDR2 is FQDESV (reference sequence). The CDR3 has 16 residues. The CDR3 DNA reads TGTGCCAGCAGTTTAGGGAGCTACAGCTCCTACAATGAGCAGTACTTC. It encodes CASSLGSYSSYNEQYF.

This clonotype was picked up many times. The V call is TRBV24-1, the J call TRBJ2-5; 9 bases are shared with TRBD2. Germline loops: CDR1 KGHDR, CDR2 SFDVKD. The CDR3 is made up of 16 amino acids. J was trimmed by 11 bases and V by 5 bases; bases with no gene match: 17. This chain's CDR3 is CATSADSRGRAPEQYF. The CDR3 DNA sequence: TGTGCCACCAGTGCTGACTCGCGCGGGAGGGCCCCTGAGCAGTACTTC.

The V and J genes are TRBV28 and TRBJ2-3; D unresolved. Between the trimmed V and J ends, which lost 3 bases and 5 bases, there was a span of 6 bases. CDR1 and CDR2 (germline): MDHEN, SYDVKM. CDR3 length: 12 amino acids. Here the CDR3 DNA reads TGTGCCAGCAGTTTTCCGGGAGATACGCAGTATTTT. Its protein product is CASSFPGDTQYF.

The chain joins TRBV6-5 to TRBJ2-7; D remains ambiguous. The J call is uncertain, as TRBJ1-2 better fits the DNA end. The CDR3 has 15 amino acids. Germline V CDR1 and CDR2: MNHEY, SVGAGI. This CDR3 reads CASSYSARLNYGYTF. The CDR3 region has the DNA TGTGCCAGCAGTTACTCGGCCAGGCTTAACTATGGCTACACCTTC.

This clonotype was counted a single time. This chain joins TRBV20-1 and TRBJ2-5, with 10 bases that match TRBD2. The end of the DNA aligns better with TRBJ2-1, so the J call may be wrong. Germline values: CDR1 DFQATT, CDR2 SNEGSKA (reference sequence). CDR3 length equals 15 residues. CDR3 nucleotides: TGCAGTGCCGGGGGGGGGCTAGCGGGAGACAATGAGCAGTTCTTC. Its protein is CSAGGGLAGDNEQFF.

J is TRBJ1-5 and V is TRBV7-6; no clear D gene. V lost 1 base and J 3 bases, leaving 7 bases between the germline ends. Germline CDR1 is SGHVS and CDR2 is FNYEAQ. The CDR3 runs to 14 residues. The CDR3 is CASSLGGTNQPQHF. CDR3 DNA sequence: TGTGCCAGCAGCTTAGGGGGAACCAATCAGCCCCAGCATTTT.

This clonotype was recorded at least ten times. The V gene is TRBV7-2, the J gene TRBJ2-7; TRBD2 matches 8 bases. Trimming took 2 bases from V and 1 from J; bases not matched to a gene: 19. Germline V lookup: CDR1 SGHTA, CDR2 FQGNSA. This CDR3 has 20 residues. Here the CDR3 reads CASSLRALGGANSGSYEQYF. In nucleotides, the CDR3 is TGTGCCAGCAGCTTACGTGCCCTCGGGGGGGCGAACTCCGGGTCCTACGAGCAGTACTTC.

The chain couples TRBV7-2 to TRBJ1-2, with D uncertain. Looked up from germline, CDR1 is SGHTA and CDR2 is FQGNSA. V was trimmed by 4 bases and J by 0 bases, leaving 6 bases between them. This CDR3 has 13 residues. The CDR3 coding sequence is TGTGCCAGCAGCTCCGGACCTAACTATGGCTACACCTTC. It encodes CASSSGPNYGYTF. The full variable domain, in which reference TRBV7-2 and TRBJ1-2 provide the parts outside the CDR3, is GAGVSQSPSNKVTEKGKDVELRCDPISGHTALYWYRQSLGQGLEFLIYFQGNSAPDKSGLPSDRFSAERTGGSVSTLTIQRTQQEDSAVYLCASSSGPNYGYTFGSGTRLTVV.

The chain is built from TRBV4-1 and TRBJ1-3; D is possibly TRBD1 (6 bases). Trimming removed 1 base from V and 0 bases from J, with 7 bases in between. There are 15 residues in the CDR3. Germline loops: CDR1 MGHRA, CDR2 YSYEKL. The CDR3 DNA reads TGCGCCAGCAGCCAAGTGACAGGCTCTGGAAACACCATATATTTT. Residues: CASSQVTGSGNTIYF.

The J gene is TRBJ2-7, the V gene TRBV12-3 or TRBV12-4; the D gene is possibly TRBD1 (6 bases). The CDR3 runs to 11 residues. V was pared by 10 bases and J by 6 bases, with 13 bases between. Here the CDR3 DNA reads TGTGCCATCCAGCAGGGGTTCGAGCAGTACTTC. Amino acids: CAIQQGFEQYF.

This clonotype has a single count. CDR3 in DNA: TGTGCCAGCAGCCGATGGGGGGGCCCCCACGAGCAGTACTTC. Translating gives CASSRWGGPHEQYF. The V and J genes are TRBV28 and TRBJ2-7; the D gene is possibly TRBD2 (7 bases). The germline V and J ends were trimmed by 6 bases and 5 bases, with 17 bases remaining between them. The CDR3 consists of 14 residues. The germline V gene has CDR1 MDHEN and CDR2 SYDVKM.

V is TRBV6-1 and J is TRBJ1-1, with 8 positions matching TRBD1. J was trimmed by 5 bases and V by 8 bases; bases with no gene match: 13. The germline CDR1 and CDR2 sequences are MNHNS and SASEGT. This CDR3 has 15 amino acids. CDR3 bases: TGTGCCAGCTGCAGGGCGACAGGGGTTCGGACTGAAGCTTTCTTT. Translating it yields CASCRATGVRTEAFF.